The 6 T cell receptor beta chains given below trace back to one sample, sequenced in a study of tissue T cells after allogeneic stem cell transplantation. The method was immunoSEQ multiplex PCR; TCRdb's version includes in-frame clones alone and lacks a portion of them. The sample has about 11,000 clones; under 40% are singletons. The time point denotes: mouse harvest day 7 after allogeneic transplant. Tail vein injection delivered 10^7 T-cell-depleted bone marrow cells and 10^6 splenic CD5+ T cells. The source material was skin. These receptors were obtained from a female BALB/c mouse given C57BL/6 T cells with graft-versus-host disease after an allogeneic hematopoietic cell transplant.

Judged by abundance, this clone is medium-sized (0.01 to 0.1%). Any gene name here is a mouse gene name. The sequence runs out 1 residue before the end of the CDR3; the remainder is reconstructed from the germline J gene. The chain employs TRBV26 and TRBJ2-3, with TRBD2 as a possible D gene (7 bases). Deletions cut 0 bases from V and 1 base from J, with 8 bases between. Germline V gene sequence: CDR1 KGHPV, CDR2 FQNQEV (reference sequence). The CDR3 sequence is 15 residues long. CDR3 DNA (partial): TGTGCCAGCAGTCTGTCTGGGGGGCGTGCAGAAACGCTGTAT. As protein: CASSLSGGRAETLY. The full CDR3 protein is CASSLSGGRAETLYF.

With regard to this clone: All gene names here are mouse names. The CDR3 is cut off 1 residue early in the read; its end comes from the germline J gene. The chain recombines TRBV3 with TRBJ2-1, with 8 nucleotides matching TRBD1. The V segment lost 4 bases and the J segment 7 bases; nucleotides outside the gene matches: 3. The germline V gene has CDR1 SNHLY and CDR2 FYNGKV (reference sequence). The CDR3 runs 13 residues. The sequenced part of the CDR3 DNA is TGTGCCAGCAGCTCCAGGGGGCGCGCTGAGCAGTTC. Amino acid sequence: CASSSRGRAEQF. The entire CDR3 reads CASSSRGRAEQFF.

As concerns this clone: The genes are named according to mouse. The read terminates 1 residue before the CDR3 end, so the remaining end is supplied by the germline J gene. The chain is built from TRBV5 and TRBJ2-5; D is ambiguous. CDR3 length: 14 amino acids. Germline lookup yields CDR1 LGHNA and CDR2 YNLKQL (reference sequence). V gave up 0 bases and J gave up 0 bases, with 4 bases separating them. The CDR3 bases that were read are TGTGCCAGCAGCCAAGATGTAAACCAAGACACCCAGTAC. Protein: CASSQDVNQDTQY. The complete CDR3 protein is CASSQDVNQDTQYF.

As to this clone: The gene symbols are mouse symbols. The sequenced CDR3 bases are TGTGCAAGCAGCTTGGCAGGGGGCCCCTATGAACAGTAC. Protein sequence: CASSLAGGPYEQY. The full CDR3 reads CASSLAGGPYEQYF. This chain connects TRBV16 to TRBJ2-7; 8 nucleotides agree with TRBD1. The read halts 1 residue ahead of the CDR3 end, with the missing end drawn from the germline J gene. J gave up 2 bases and V 3 bases, and 3 bases lay outside the gene matches. Germline lookup yields CDR1 SGHSA and CDR2 FRNQAP. The CDR3 length is 14 residues.

This clone was found a few times. The listed genes are named as in mouse. The CDR3 end is not reached by the read, which stops 1 residue before it; the germline J gene fills it in. The rearrangement uses TRBV23 and TRBJ1-4. This CDR3 has 15 residues. Germline values: CDR1 KGHTA, CDR2 FQNQQP. CDR3 sequence reads: CSSSQSRISNERLFF. Incomplete CDR3 DNA: TGCTCCAGCAGTCAATCGCGGATTTCCAACGAAAGATTATTT.

This clone was seen a few times. The gene names here belong to mouse. The CDR3 goes on 1 residue after the read ends, and that part is filled in from the germline J gene. This rearrangement joins TRBV20 to TRBJ2-2; D remains ambiguous. Germline lookup yields CDR1 GFQATS and CDR2 STVNSAI. The CDR3 spans 14 residues. V lost 2 bases and J 0 bases, leaving 7 bases between the germline ends. CDR3 sequence: CGARTVANTGQLYF. CDR3 DNA (partial): TGTGGTGCTAGGACAGTTGCAAACACCGGGCAGCTCTAC.